The 16 T cell receptor beta chains given below trace back to one sample, sequenced in a study of blood T cell repertoires in COVID-19. Profiled with immunoSEQ multiplex PCR; TCRdb holds only in-frame clones, not every one. The sample holds 250,000 to 300,000 clones; around 88% are singletons and the top ten take approximately 2%. The sequenced material came from peripheral blood. Every receptor here comes from a man younger than 40 with active or convalescent COVID-19.

This clone was detected only a few times. V gene TRBV30 combines with J gene TRBJ1-5; D possibly corresponds to TRBD1 (5 bases). Germline V gene sequence: CDR1 GTSNPN, CDR2 SVGIG (reference sequence). V was clipped by 1 base and J by 8 bases, with 12 bases between them. The CDR3 spans 13 residues. The CDR3 spells CAWSAQPTEPQHF. CDR3 DNA: TGTGCCTGGAGTGCACAGCCGACAGAGCCCCAGCATTTT.

J is TRBJ2-7 and V is TRBV9; possibly TRBD1 for D (5 bases). V gave up 1 base and J gave up 3 bases, with 8 bases separating them. Germline-derived CDR1 and CDR2 are SGDLS and YYNGEE. The CDR3 extends over 13 amino acids. The DNA of the CDR3 is TGTGCCAGCAGCGTAAGCGACAGCTACGAGCAGTACTTC. Its protein product is CASSVSDSYEQYF.

The chain employs TRBV11-2 and TRBJ1-2; no firm D call. Germline CDR1 is SGHAT and CDR2 is FQNNGV. Trimming shortened V by 6 bases and J by 4 bases, and 24 bases separated the two germline ends. This CDR3 has 17 amino acids. The DNA of the CDR3 is TGTGCCAGCAGACGCGCCGGCGGTCCCCGTGAGAGCTATGGCTACACCTTC. It is translated as CASRRAGGPRESYGYTF.

The gene calls are TRBV29-1 and TRBJ1-1; possibly TRBD1 for D (5 bases). The CDR3 runs 16 residues. Between the trimmed V and J ends, which lost 4 bases and 0 bases, there was a span of 18 bases. Germline-derived CDR1 and CDR2 are SQVTM and ANQGSEA. The CDR3 spells CSVVRGGRKVNTEAFF. The CDR3 bases are TGCAGCGTTGTTCGGGGGGGACGTAAGGTGAACACTGAAGCTTTCTTT.

This clone was counted only a few times. The V call is TRBV5-1, the J call TRBJ1-1, with D tentatively TRBD1 (5 bases). The germline gives CDR1 SGHRS, CDR2 YFSETQ. The CDR3 contains 14 residues. Trimming removed 0 bases from V and 8 bases from J, with 14 bases in between. The CDR3 DNA sequence: TGCGCCAGCAGCTTGGAGACGTCGGGGGTCGAAGCTTTCTTT. This sequence encodes CASSLETSGVEAFF.

The chain couples TRBV5-1 to TRBJ2-4; perhaps TRBD2 as D (5 bases). The CDR3 is 13 amino acids. Trimming left V 4 bases short and J 8 bases short, with 13 bases between. Per the germline V gene, CDR1 is SGHRS and CDR2 is YFSETQ. The CDR3 DNA sequence: TGCGCCAGCAGCAGGGAGACGACGGACATTCAGTACTTC. This sequence encodes CASSRETTDIQYF.

The CDR3 DNA follows: TGTGCCAGCTCACACAGGACTAGCGGGGCCGATACGCAGTATTTT. Translating gives CASSHRTSGADTQYF. V gene TRBV18 combines with J gene TRBJ2-3, with TRBD2 matching over 12 bases. The CDR3 has 15 amino acids. Germline CDR1 and CDR2: KGHSH and LQKENI. J was trimmed by 6 bases and V by 4 bases; bases with no gene match: 5.

This sequence joins TRBV2 and TRBJ2-7; 8 bases match TRBD2. This CDR3 is built from 15 residues. The V segment lost 4 bases and the J segment 6 bases; nucleotides outside the gene matches: 11. Germline loops: CDR1 SNHLY, CDR2 FYNNEI. This chain's CDR3 is CASSGKRAGATEQYF. The CDR3 nucleotides read TGTGCCAGCAGTGGTAAGCGAGCGGGGGCCACCGAGCAGTACTTC.

The chain couples TRBV6-5 to TRBJ1-2; perhaps TRBD1 as D (6 bases). The CDR3 is made up of 15 amino acids. The V gene's germline CDR1 is MNHEY and CDR2 SVGAGI. The V gene lost 0 bases and the J gene lost 5 bases, with 13 bases spanning the gap. This CDR3 reads CASSYSRWTEYGYTF. The CDR3, as DNA: TGTGCCAGCAGTTACTCGAGATGGACAGAATATGGCTACACCTTC.

V is TRBV18 and J is TRBJ1-1; D possibly corresponds to TRBD1 (6 bases). The V end was cut by 4 bases, the J end by 4 bases, with 22 bases between. CDR3 length: 17 residues. Germline V gives CDR1 KGHSH, CDR2 LQKENI. The CDR3 loop is CASSQLGGTTGGTEAFF. CDR3 DNA: TGTGCCAGCTCACAACTTGGGGGCACCACGGGGGGCACTGAAGCTTTCTTT.

The J gene is TRBJ2-1, the V gene TRBV3-1 (or the pseudogene TRBV3-2); D is possibly TRBD2 (7 bases). CDR3 length equals 15 residues. Per germline, CDR1 LGHDT and CDR2 YNNKEL (reference sequence). The ends were cut back, 3 bases at V and 9 bases at J, with 18 bases in the middle. In DNA form, the CDR3 reads TGTGCCAGCAGCCACAACCGGGGGGCGGGTTTTGAGCAGTTCTTC. It translates to CASSHNRGAGFEQFF.

The V gene is TRBV13, the J gene TRBJ1-1; no reliable D call. Germline values: CDR1 PRHDT, CDR2 FYEKMQ (reference sequence). The CDR3 covers 13 residues. V lost 0 bases and J lost 3, with 5 bases in between. The chain's CDR3 is CASSLGEDTEAFF. The CDR3 coding sequence is TGTGCCAGCAGCTTAGGAGAGGACACTGAAGCTTTCTTT.

The V gene is TRBV2, the J gene TRBJ2-4, with 8 bases fitting TRBD2. Per germline, CDR1 SNHLY and CDR2 FYNNEI. The CDR3 has 17 amino acids. Unmatched junction bases numbered 10, after V lost 4 bases and J lost 2 bases. CDR3 coding DNA: TGTGCCAGCAGTGTTTCGGTCCGGGGGGGACCCAAAAACATTCAGTACTTC. Its translation: CASSVSVRGGPKNIQYF.

This sequence joins TRBV14 and TRBJ2-7; tentatively, D is TRBD2 (6 bases). Looked up from germline, CDR1 is SGHDN and CDR2 is FVKESK. V was trimmed by 0 bases and J by 1 base, leaving 13 bases between them. The length of the CDR3 is 16 residues. The CDR3, as DNA: TGTGCCAGCAGCCAAGATTGGCACGGGGGATCCTACGAGCAGTACTTC. It yields the protein CASSQDWHGGSYEQYF.

The chain carries TRBV4-2 and TRBJ2-2; no reliable D call. CDR1 is LGHNA, CDR2 YNFKEQ, per germline. The CDR3 extends over 14 amino acids. V lost 1 base and J lost 4, with 7 bases in between. The CDR3 DNA reads as TGTGCCAGCAGCCAAGTACGGTCCACCGGGGAGCTGTTTTTT. It yields the protein CASSQVRSTGELFF.

This chain connects TRBV27 to TRBJ1-2, with TRBD1 matching 9 bases. With 10 bases clipped from V and 8 bases from J, the junction kept 14 bases outside the gene matches. The CDR3 contains 14 residues. Germline V lookup: CDR1 MNHEY, CDR2 SMNVEV (reference sequence). CDR3 bases: TGTGCCACCTCGGGGACAGGGAGATATAGGGGCTACACCTTC. Translated, it gives CATSGTGRYRGYTF.